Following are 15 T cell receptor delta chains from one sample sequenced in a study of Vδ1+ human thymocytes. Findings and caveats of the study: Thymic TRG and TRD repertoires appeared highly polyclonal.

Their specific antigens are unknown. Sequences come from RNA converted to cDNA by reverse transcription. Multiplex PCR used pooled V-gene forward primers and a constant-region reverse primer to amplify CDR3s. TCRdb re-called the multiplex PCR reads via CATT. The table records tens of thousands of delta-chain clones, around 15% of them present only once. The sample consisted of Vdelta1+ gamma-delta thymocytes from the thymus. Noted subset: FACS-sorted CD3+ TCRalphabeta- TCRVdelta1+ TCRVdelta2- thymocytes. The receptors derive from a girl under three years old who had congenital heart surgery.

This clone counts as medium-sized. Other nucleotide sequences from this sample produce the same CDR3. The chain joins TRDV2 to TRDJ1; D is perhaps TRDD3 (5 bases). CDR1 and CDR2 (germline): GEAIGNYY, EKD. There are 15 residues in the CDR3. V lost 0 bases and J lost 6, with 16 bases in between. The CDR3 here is CACDTSRVGLNKLIF. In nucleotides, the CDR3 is TGTGCCTGTGACACCTCTAGGGTGGGGCTGAATAAACTCATCTTT.

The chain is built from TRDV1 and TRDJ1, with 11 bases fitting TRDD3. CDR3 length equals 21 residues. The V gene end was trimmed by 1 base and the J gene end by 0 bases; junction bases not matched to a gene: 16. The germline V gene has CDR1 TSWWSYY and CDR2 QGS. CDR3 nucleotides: TGTGCTCTTGGGGAACGGAACCCACTGCTACTGGGGGATAAGGACACCGATAAACTCATCTTT. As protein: CALGERNPLLLGDKDTDKLIF.

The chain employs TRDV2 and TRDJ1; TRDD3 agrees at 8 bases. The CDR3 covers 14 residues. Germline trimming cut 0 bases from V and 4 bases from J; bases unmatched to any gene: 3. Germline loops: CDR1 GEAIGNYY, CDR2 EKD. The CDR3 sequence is CACDTWGMDDKLIF. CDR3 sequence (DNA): TGTGCCTGTGACACCTGGGGGATGGACGATAAACTCATCTTT.

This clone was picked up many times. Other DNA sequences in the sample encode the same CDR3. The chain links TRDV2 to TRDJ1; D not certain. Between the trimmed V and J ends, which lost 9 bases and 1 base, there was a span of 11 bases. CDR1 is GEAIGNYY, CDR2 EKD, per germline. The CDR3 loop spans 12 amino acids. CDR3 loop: CALGRGTDKLIF. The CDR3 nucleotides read TGTGCCCTCGGGAGGGGCACCGATAAACTCATCTTT.

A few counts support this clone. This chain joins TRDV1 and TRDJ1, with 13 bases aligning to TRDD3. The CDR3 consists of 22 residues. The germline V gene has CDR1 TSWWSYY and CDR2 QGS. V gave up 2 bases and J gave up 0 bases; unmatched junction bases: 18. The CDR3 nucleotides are TGTGCTCTTGGGGAATCGCCCCTGCCGTACTGGGGGATACGGTGGTACACCGATAAACTCATCTTT. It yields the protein CALGESPLPYWGIRWYTDKLIF.

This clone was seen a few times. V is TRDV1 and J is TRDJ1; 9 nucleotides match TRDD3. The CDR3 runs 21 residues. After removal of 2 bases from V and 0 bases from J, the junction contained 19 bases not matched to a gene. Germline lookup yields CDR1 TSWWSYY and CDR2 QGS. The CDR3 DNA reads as TGTGCTCTTGGGGAATCTTTCCTACCCTCTACTGGGGGACCTTACACCGATAAACTCATCTTT. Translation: CALGESFLPSTGGPYTDKLIF.

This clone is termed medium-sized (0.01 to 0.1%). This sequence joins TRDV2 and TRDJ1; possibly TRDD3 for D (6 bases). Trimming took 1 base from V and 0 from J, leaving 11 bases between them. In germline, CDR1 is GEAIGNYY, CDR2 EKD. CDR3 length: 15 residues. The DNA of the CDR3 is TGTGCCTGTGACACGGGGATCCCGTACACCGATAAACTCATCTTT. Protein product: CACDTGIPYTDKLIF.

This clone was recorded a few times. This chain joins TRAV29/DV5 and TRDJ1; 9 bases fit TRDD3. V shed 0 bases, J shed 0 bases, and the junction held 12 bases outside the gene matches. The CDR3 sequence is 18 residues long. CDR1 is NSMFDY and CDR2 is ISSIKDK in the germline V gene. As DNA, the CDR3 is TGTGCAGCAAGCGCGGGACTATGCTGGGGGATGTACACCGATAAACTCATCTTT. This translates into CAASAGLCWGMYTDKLIF.

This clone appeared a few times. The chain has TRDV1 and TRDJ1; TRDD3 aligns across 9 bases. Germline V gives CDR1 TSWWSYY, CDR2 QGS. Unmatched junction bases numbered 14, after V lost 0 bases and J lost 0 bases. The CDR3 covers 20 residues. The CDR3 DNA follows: TGTGCTCTTGGGGAACTAACCCCGACGGGGATACGCTCGTACACCGATAAACTCATCTTT. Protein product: CALGELTPTGIRSYTDKLIF.

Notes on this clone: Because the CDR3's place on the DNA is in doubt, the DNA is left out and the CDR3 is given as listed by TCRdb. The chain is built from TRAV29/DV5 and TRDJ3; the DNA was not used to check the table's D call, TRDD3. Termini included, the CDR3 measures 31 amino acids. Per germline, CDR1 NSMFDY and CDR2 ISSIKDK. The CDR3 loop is CSVLLCSKRTTFLPLLGDRQLLSWDTRQMFF.

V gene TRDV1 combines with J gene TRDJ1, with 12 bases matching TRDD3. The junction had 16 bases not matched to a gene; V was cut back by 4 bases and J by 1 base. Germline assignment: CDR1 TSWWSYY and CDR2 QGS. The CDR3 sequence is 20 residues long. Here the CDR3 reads CALGAPTNWGILLLTDKLIF. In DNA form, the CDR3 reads TGTGCTCTTGGGGCGCCTACAAACTGGGGGATACTCCTCCTCACCGATAAACTCATCTTT.

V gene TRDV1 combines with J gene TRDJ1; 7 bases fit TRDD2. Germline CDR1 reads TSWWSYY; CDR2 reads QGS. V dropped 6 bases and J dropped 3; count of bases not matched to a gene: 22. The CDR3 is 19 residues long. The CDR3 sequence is CALGPSSLRSALGADKLIF. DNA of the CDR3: TGTGCTCTTGGTCCTTCCTCCCTTCGGTCCGCCCTGGGCGCCGATAAACTCATCTTT.

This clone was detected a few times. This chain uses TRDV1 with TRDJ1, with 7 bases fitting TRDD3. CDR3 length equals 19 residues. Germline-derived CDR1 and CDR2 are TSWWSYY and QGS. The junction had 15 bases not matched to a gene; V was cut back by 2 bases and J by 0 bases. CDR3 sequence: CALGEVERGTGVYTDKLIF. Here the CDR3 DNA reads TGTGCTCTTGGGGAAGTGGAGAGGGGTACTGGGGTGTACACCGATAAACTCATCTTT.

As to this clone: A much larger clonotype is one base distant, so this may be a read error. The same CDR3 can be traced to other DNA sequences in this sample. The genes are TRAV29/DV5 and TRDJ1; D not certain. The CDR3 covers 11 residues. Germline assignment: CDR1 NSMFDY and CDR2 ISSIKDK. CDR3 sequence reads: CAAVRTDKLIF. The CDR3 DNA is TGTGCCGCAGTCAGGACCGATAAACTCATCTTT.

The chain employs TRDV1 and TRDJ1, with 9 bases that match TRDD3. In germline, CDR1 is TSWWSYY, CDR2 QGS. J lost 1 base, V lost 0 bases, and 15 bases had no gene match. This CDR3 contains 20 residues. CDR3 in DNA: TGTGCTCTTGGGGAACTAAATCCCAAGGGTCTGGGGGATTGCACCGATAAACTCATCTTT. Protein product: CALGELNPKGLGDCTDKLIF.